A selection of T cell receptor beta chains follows, all from one sample in a study of T cells in Graves' hyperthyroidism and ophthalmopathy. TCRdb reanalysed the multiplex PCR reads using MiXCR and keeps one entry per CDR3 protein. The sample has under 350,000 distinct CDR3 sequences, 18% seen once. Sequencing was performed on blood. All receptors come from a woman between 45 and 60 years old with Graves' hyperthyroidism. CDR3s include the opening cysteine and the closing phenylalanine or tryptophan. Fields, in order: CDR3 DNA, CDR3 protein, clone size, D gene, J gene, V gene. The D gene is left open where the match is weak. The listing skips clone size in some rows; elsewhere it reads once, few, many or a size class.

CDR3 DNA: TGCGCCAGCAGTGAGCATGGAGCAACTAATGAAAAACTGTTTTTT; CDR3 protein: CASSEHGATNEKLFF; clone size: .; D gene: .; J gene: TRBJ1-4; V gene: TRBV10-2
CDR3 DNA: TGTGCCAGCAGCTCCGGACTAGAACAAGAGACCCAGTACTTC; CDR3 protein: CASSSGLEQETQYF; clone size: .; D gene: TRBD2; J gene: TRBJ2-5; V gene: TRBV5-4
CDR3 DNA: TGTGCCAGCAGCTCCTCCCCCGGGACAGTCACCTACGAGCAGTACTTC; CDR3 protein: CASSSSPGTVTYEQYF; clone size: many; D gene: TRBD1; J gene: TRBJ2-7; V gene: TRBV11-2
CDR3 DNA: TGTGCCAGCATTGGGTCGTTGGGCGGTGAGCAGTTCTTC; CDR3 protein: CASIGSLGGEQFF; clone size: few; D gene: .; J gene: TRBJ2-1; V gene: TRBV6-1
CDR3 DNA: TGTGCCAGCAGCGTAGCCTCGAACAGGGAGGGAGGCTACACCTTC; CDR3 protein: CASSVASNREGGYTF; clone size: .; D gene: .; J gene: TRBJ1-2; V gene: TRBV9
CDR3 DNA: TGTGCCAGCAGCTTATATAGTAGGACGGCGGGGCTATACGAGCAGTACTTC; CDR3 protein: CASSLYSRTAGLYEQYF; clone size: .; D gene: .; J gene: TRBJ2-7; V gene: TRBV7-8
CDR3 DNA: TGTGCCAGCAGTTGGGGGAGCACGGAGACCCAGTACTTC; CDR3 protein: CASSWGSTETQYF; clone size: many; D gene: .; J gene: TRBJ2-5; V gene: TRBV28
CDR3 DNA: TGTGCCACGGGCGGGAGAGCCCCCGGGGAGCTGTTTTTT; CDR3 protein: CATGGRAPGELFF; clone size: few; D gene: TRBD2; J gene: TRBJ2-2; V gene: TRBV2
CDR3 DNA: TGTGCCAGCAGTTACGGGACGGTATATGGCTACACCTTC; CDR3 protein: CASSYGTVYGYTF; clone size: many; D gene: .; J gene: TRBJ1-2; V gene: TRBV2
CDR3 DNA: TGTGCCAGCAGCCCTACAGGGGGCGATGAGCAGTTCTTC; CDR3 protein: CASSPTGGDEQFF; clone size: many; D gene: TRBD1; J gene: TRBJ2-1; V gene: TRBV12-3/TRBV12-4
CDR3 DNA: TGTGCCAGCAGCGTTGACGGAATCATGAACACTGAAGCTTTCTTT; CDR3 protein: CASSVDGIMNTEAFF; clone size: many; D gene: .; J gene: TRBJ1-1; V gene: TRBV7-9
CDR3 DNA: TGTGCCAGCAGCTTAAGACAGACCAATCAGCCCCAGCATTTT; CDR3 protein: CASSLRQTNQPQHF; clone size: .; D gene: .; J gene: TRBJ1-5; V gene: TRBV13
CDR3 DNA: TGTGCCAGCAGCTTACGACCCAATACAGGGGATGGAAACACCATATATTTT; CDR3 protein: CASSLRPNTGDGNTIYF; clone size: few; D gene: TRBD1; J gene: TRBJ1-3; V gene: TRBV7-6
CDR3 DNA: TGTGCCAGCTCACCAGGAGACAGCGGGGACGGCGGGGAGCTGTTTTTT; CDR3 protein: CASSPGDSGDGGELFF; clone size: .; D gene: TRBD2; J gene: TRBJ2-2; V gene: TRBV18
CDR3 DNA: TGTGCCAGCAGTTTAACCCTTCAGTCCTACAATGAGCAGTTCTTC; CDR3 protein: CASSLTLQSYNEQFF; clone size: many; D gene: .; J gene: TRBJ2-1; V gene: TRBV3-1
CDR3 DNA: TGTGCCAGGGACCCAGAGACCCAGTACTTC; CDR3 protein: CARDPETQYF; clone size: few; D gene: .; J gene: TRBJ2-5; V gene: TRBV6-1
CDR3 DNA: TGTGCCAGCAGCTCACCCGGGACAGGGGTTAACTATGGCTACACCTTC; CDR3 protein: CASSSPGTGVNYGYTF; clone size: .; D gene: TRBD1; J gene: TRBJ1-2; V gene: TRBV7-9
CDR3 DNA: TGTGCCAGTACCCCGGGACAGACGGGCAATCAGCCCCAGCATTTT; CDR3 protein: CASTPGQTGNQPQHF; clone size: .; D gene: TRBD1; J gene: TRBJ1-5; V gene: TRBV19
CDR3 DNA: TGTGCCAGCAGTTACTCGTTCGGGGGCAATCAGCCCCAGCATTTT; CDR3 protein: CASSYSFGGNQPQHF; clone size: many; D gene: .; J gene: TRBJ1-5; V gene: TRBV28
CDR3 DNA: TGTGCCAGCAGCCGCCTAGCGGGAAAGACAGATACGCAGTATTTT; CDR3 protein: CASSRLAGKTDTQYF; clone size: few; D gene: TRBD2; J gene: TRBJ2-3; V gene: TRBV7-9
CDR3 DNA: TGCGCCAGCAGCGTAGGTCGACCAACGGTCAATGAGCAGTTCTTC; CDR3 protein: CASSVGRPTVNEQFF; clone size: many; D gene: .; J gene: TRBJ2-1; V gene: TRBV5-1
CDR3 DNA: TGTGCCATCAGGGGCACAGGGGATCAAGAAAAACTGTTTTTT; CDR3 protein: CAIRGTGDQEKLFF; clone size: .; D gene: TRBD1; J gene: TRBJ1-4; V gene: TRBV10-3
CDR3 DNA: TGTGCCAGCACCTTCGGGAAGACTAATGAAAAACTGTTTTTT; CDR3 protein: CASTFGKTNEKLFF; clone size: many; D gene: .; J gene: TRBJ1-4; V gene: TRBV13
CDR3 DNA: TGTGCCTGGATTTGGCCTGAAACCGGGGAGCTGTTTTTT; CDR3 protein: CAWIWPETGELFF; clone size: many; D gene: .; J gene: TRBJ2-2; V gene: TRBV30
CDR3 DNA: TGTGCCAGCAGTCCCTCTTATAGCAGGACAGATACGCAGTATTTT; CDR3 protein: CASSPSYSRTDTQYF; clone size: many; D gene: .; J gene: TRBJ2-3; V gene: TRBV6-1
CDR3 DNA: TGTGCCAGCAGCACATCAGGGGGATGGACCGGGGAGCTGTTTTTT; CDR3 protein: CASSTSGGWTGELFF; clone size: many; D gene: TRBD1; J gene: TRBJ2-2; V gene: TRBV7-9
CDR3 DNA: TGTGCCAGCAGTGGGACCGTGATCTCCTACGAGCAGTACTTC; CDR3 protein: CASSGTVISYEQYF; clone size: .; D gene: .; J gene: TRBJ2-7; V gene: TRBV6-7
CDR3 DNA: TGTGCCAGCAGCCCCCGGACTATATACACCGGGGAGCTGTTTTTT; CDR3 protein: CASSPRTIYTGELFF; clone size: many; D gene: .; J gene: TRBJ2-2; V gene: TRBV7-3
CDR3 DNA: TGTGCCAGCAGTGGGCTAGCGGGCCTCAACACCGGGGAGCTGTTTTTT; CDR3 protein: CASSGLAGLNTGELFF; clone size: few; D gene: TRBD2; J gene: TRBJ2-2; V gene: TRBV6-1
CDR3 DNA: TGTGCCAGCAGTTCCGGGACAGGGTTTTGGAATGAGCAGTTCTTC; CDR3 protein: CASSSGTGFWNEQFF; clone size: .; D gene: TRBD1; J gene: TRBJ2-1; V gene: TRBV27
CDR3 DNA: TGTGCCAGCAGTGGGGGCCTAGCCAAAAACATTCAGTACTTC; CDR3 protein: CASSGGLAKNIQYF; clone size: few; D gene: .; J gene: TRBJ2-4; V gene: TRBV6-1
CDR3 DNA: TGTGCCAGCAGTTACGAGCCCTTTAACACTGAAGCTTTCTTT; CDR3 protein: CASSYEPFNTEAFF; clone size: .; D gene: .; J gene: TRBJ1-1; V gene: TRBV6-6
CDR3 DNA: TGTGCCAGCAGAGCGATCAGGGGAATGAACACTGAAGCTTTCTTT; CDR3 protein: CASRAIRGMNTEAFF; clone size: .; D gene: .; J gene: TRBJ1-1; V gene: TRBV27
CDR3 DNA: TGTGCCAGCAGACACACCGGGGAGCTGTTTTTT; CDR3 protein: CASRHTGELFF; clone size: few; D gene: .; J gene: TRBJ2-2; V gene: TRBV12-3/TRBV12-4
CDR3 DNA: TGTGCCAGCAGCACAGGGGCCTTGGGCACTGAAGCTTTCTTT; CDR3 protein: CASSTGALGTEAFF; clone size: few; D gene: TRBD1; J gene: TRBJ1-1; V gene: TRBV2
CDR3 DNA: TGTGCCACAGAGAGCACAGGGGACTACAATGAGCAGTTCTTC; CDR3 protein: CATESTGDYNEQFF; clone size: few; D gene: TRBD1; J gene: TRBJ2-1; V gene: TRBV10-3
CDR3 DNA: TGTGCCAGCAGAGGACAAGATAATTCACCCCTCCACTTT; CDR3 protein: CASRGQDNSPLHF; clone size: few; D gene: .; J gene: TRBJ1-6; V gene: TRBV6-2/TRBV6-3
CDR3 DNA: TGTGCCAGCTCACGGAGGAGCGGGATAAGCACAGATACGCAGTATTTT; CDR3 protein: CASSRRSGISTDTQYF; clone size: many; D gene: TRBD2; J gene: TRBJ2-3; V gene: TRBV18
CDR3 DNA: TGTGCCAGCAGTGAAGCTTCCTCGGGGGGCAATCAGCCCCAGCATTTT; CDR3 protein: CASSEASSGGNQPQHF; clone size: many; D gene: .; J gene: TRBJ1-5; V gene: TRBV6-1
CDR3 DNA: TGCAGTGCTACGGGACAGCCAGGCGAAAAACTGTTTTTT; CDR3 protein: CSATGQPGEKLFF; clone size: few; D gene: TRBD1; J gene: TRBJ1-4; V gene: TRBV20-1
CDR3 DNA: TGTGCCAGTAGCCCCAGAGAATTTGGGGCGAGCTCCTACAATGAGCAGTTCTTC; CDR3 protein: CASSPREFGASSYNEQFF; clone size: .; D gene: .; J gene: TRBJ2-1; V gene: TRBV19